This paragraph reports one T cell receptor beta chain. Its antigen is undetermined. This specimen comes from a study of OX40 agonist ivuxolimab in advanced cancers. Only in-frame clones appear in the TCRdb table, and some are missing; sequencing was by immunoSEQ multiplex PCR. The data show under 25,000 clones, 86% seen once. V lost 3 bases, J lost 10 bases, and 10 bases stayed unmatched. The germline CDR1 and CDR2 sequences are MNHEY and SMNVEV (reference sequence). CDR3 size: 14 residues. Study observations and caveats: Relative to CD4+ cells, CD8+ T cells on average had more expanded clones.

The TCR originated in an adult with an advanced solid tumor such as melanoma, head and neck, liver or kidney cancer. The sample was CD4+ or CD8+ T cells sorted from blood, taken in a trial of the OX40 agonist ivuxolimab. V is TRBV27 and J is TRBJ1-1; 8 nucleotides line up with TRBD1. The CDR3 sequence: CASSFRNRGLGAFF. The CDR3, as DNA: TGTGCCAGCAGTTTCCGTAACAGGGGGTTGGGAGCTTTCTTT.